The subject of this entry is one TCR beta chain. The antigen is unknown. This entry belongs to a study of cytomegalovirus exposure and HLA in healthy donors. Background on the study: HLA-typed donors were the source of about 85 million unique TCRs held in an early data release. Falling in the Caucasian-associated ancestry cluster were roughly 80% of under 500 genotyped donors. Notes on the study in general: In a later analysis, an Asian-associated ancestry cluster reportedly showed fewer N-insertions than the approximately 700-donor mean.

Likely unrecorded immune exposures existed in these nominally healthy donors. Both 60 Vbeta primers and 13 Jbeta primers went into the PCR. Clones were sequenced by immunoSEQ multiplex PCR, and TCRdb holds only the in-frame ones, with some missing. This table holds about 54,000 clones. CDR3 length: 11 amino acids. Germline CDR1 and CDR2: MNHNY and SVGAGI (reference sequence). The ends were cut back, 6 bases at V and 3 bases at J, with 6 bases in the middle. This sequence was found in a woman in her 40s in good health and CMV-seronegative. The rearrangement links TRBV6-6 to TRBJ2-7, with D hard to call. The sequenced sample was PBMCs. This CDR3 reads CASSNFYEQYF. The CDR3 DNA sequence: TGTGCCAGCAGCAACTTCTACGAGCAGTACTTC.